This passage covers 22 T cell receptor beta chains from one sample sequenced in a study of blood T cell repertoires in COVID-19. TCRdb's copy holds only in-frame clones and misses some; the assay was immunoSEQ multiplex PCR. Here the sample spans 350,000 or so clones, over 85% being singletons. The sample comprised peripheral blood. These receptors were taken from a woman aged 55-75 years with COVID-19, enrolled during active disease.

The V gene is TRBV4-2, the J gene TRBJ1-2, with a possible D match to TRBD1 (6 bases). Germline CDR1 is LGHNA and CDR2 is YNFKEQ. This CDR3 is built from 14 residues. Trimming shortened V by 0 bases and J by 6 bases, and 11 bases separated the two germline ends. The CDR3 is CASSQDRGVDGYTF. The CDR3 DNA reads TGTGCCAGCAGCCAAGACAGGGGAGTGGATGGCTACACCTTC.

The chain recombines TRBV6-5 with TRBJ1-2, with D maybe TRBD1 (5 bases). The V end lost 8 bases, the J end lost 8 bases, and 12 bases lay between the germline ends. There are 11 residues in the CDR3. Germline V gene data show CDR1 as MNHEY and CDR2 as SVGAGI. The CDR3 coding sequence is TGTGCCAGCGAACGGGGGGGAGGCTACACCTTC. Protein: CASERGGGYTF.

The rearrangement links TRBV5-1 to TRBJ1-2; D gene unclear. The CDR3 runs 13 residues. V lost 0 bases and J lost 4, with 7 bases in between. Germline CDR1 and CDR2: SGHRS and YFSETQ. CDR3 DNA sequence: TGCGCCAGCAGCTTGGTTACGGGCTATGGCTACACCTTC. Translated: CASSLVTGYGYTF.

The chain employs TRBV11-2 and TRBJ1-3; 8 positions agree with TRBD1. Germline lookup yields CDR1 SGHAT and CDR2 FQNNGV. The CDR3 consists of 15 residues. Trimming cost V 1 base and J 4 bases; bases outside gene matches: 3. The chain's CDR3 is CASSLGQGTGNTIYF. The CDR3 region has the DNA TGTGCCAGCAGCTTAGGACAGGGGACAGGAAACACCATATATTTT.

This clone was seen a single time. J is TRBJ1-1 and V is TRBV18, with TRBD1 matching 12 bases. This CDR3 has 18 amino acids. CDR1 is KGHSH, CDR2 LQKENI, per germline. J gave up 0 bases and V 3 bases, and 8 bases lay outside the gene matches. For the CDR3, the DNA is TGTGCCAGCTCACCGGGACAGGGGGCGGGACGAGTGAACACTGAAGCTTTCTTT. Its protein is CASSPGQGAGRVNTEAFF.

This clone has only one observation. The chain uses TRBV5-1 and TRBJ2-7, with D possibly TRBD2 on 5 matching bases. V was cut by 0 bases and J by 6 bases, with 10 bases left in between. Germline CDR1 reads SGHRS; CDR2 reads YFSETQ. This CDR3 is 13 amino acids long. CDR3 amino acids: CASSLGPSGEQYF. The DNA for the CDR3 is TGCGCCAGCAGCTTGGGGCCGAGCGGCGAGCAGTACTTC.

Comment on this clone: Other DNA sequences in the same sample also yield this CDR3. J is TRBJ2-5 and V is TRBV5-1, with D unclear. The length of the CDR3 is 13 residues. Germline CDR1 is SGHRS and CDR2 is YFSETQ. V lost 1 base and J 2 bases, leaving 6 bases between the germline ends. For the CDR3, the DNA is TGCGCCAGCAGCTTGAACAGTCAAGAGACCCAGTACTTC. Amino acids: CASSLNSQETQYF. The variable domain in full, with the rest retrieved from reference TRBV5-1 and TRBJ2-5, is KAGVTQTPRYLIKTRGQQVTLSCSPISGHRSVSWYQQTPGQGLQFLFEYFSETQRNKGNFPGRFSGRQFSNSRSEMNVSTLELGDSALYLCASSLNSQETQYFGPGTRLLVL.

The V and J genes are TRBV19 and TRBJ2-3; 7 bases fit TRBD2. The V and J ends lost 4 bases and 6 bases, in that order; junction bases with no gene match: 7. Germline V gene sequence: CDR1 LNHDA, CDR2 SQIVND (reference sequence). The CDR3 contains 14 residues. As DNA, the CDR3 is TGTGCCAGTAGTAAGGCTAGCGGATGGGATACGCAGTATTTT. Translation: CASSKASGWDTQYF.

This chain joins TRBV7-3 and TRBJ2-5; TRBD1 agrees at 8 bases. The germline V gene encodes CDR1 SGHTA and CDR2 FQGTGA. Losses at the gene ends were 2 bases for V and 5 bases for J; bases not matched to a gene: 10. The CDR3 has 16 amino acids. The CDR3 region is CASSLFFSGGYETQYF. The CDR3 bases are TGTGCCAGCAGCTTATTCTTTTCAGGGGGCTACGAGACCCAGTACTTC.

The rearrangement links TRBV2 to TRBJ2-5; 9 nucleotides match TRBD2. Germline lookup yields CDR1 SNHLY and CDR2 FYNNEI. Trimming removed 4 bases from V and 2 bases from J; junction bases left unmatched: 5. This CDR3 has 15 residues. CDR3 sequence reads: CASSVKRGVQETQYF. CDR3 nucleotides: TGTGCCAGCAGTGTGAAGCGGGGGGTACAAGAGACCCAGTACTTC. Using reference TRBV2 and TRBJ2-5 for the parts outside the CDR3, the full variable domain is EPEVTQTPSHQVTQMGQEVILRCVPISNHLYFYWYRQILGQKVEFLVSFYNNEISEKSEIFDDQFSVERPDGSNFTLKIRSTKLEDSAMYFCASSVKRGVQETQYFGPGTRLLVL.

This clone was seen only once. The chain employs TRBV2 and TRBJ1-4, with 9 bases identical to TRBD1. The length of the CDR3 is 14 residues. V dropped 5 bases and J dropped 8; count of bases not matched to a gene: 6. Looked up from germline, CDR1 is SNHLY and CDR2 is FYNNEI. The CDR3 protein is CASSYTGGREKLFF. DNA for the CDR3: TGTGCCAGCAGTTACACAGGGGGCAGGGAAAAACTGTTTTTT.

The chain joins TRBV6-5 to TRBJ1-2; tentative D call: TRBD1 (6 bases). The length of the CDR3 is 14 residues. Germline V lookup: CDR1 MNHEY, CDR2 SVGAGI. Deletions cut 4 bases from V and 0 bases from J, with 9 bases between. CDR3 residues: CASSWTDANYGYTF. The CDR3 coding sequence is TGTGCCAGCAGTTGGACAGACGCTAACTATGGCTACACCTTC.

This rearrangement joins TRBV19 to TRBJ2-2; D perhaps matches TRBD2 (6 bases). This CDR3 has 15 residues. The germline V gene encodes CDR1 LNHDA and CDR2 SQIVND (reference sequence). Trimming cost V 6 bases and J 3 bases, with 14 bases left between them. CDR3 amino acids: CASSPGTFYTGELFF. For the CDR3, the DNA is TGTGCCAGTAGCCCTGGGACTTTCTACACCGGGGAGCTGTTTTTT.

In nucleotides, the CDR3 is TGTGCCAGCAGCGTAGAGGGGGAACGCACTGAAGCTTTCTTT. This codes for CASSVEGERTEAFF. This chain uses TRBV9 with TRBJ1-1; TRBD1 might be the D (6 bases). The CDR3 contains 14 residues. With 0 bases removed from V and 4 bases from J, the gap between germline ends came to 10 bases. CDR1 and CDR2 (germline): SGDLS, YYNGEE.

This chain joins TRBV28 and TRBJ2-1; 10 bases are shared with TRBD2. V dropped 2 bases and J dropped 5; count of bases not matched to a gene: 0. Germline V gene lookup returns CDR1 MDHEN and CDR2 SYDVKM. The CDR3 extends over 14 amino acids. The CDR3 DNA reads TGTGCCAGCAGTTTACTAGCGGGGGACAATGAGCAGTTCTTC. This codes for CASSLLAGDNEQFF.

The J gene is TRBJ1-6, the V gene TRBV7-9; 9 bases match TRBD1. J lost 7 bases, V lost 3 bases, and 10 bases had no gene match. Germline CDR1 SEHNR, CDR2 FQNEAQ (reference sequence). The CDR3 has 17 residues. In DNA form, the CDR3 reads TGTGCCAGCAGCTTCCGGAATCCGGGACAGGGCAATTCACCCCTCCACTTT. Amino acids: CASSFRNPGQGNSPLHF.

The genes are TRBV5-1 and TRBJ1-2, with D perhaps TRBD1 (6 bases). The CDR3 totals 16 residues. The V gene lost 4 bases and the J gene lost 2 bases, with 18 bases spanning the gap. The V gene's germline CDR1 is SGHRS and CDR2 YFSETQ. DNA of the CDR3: TGCGCCAGCAGCCAGCGGGACATATCGGGGAACTATGGCTACACCTTC. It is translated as CASSQRDISGNYGYTF. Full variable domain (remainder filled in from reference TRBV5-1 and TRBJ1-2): KAGVTQTPRYLIKTRGQQVTLSCSPISGHRSVSWYQQTPGQGLQFLFEYFSETQRNKGNFPGRFSGRQFSNSRSEMNVSTLELGDSALYLCASSQRDISGNYGYTFGSGTRLTVV.

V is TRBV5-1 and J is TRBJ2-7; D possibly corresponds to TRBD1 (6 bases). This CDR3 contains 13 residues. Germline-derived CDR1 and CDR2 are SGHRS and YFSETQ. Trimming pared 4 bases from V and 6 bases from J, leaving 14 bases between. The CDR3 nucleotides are TGCGCCAGCAGCCAGACAGGAACGGGCGAGCAGTACTTC. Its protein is CASSQTGTGEQYF.

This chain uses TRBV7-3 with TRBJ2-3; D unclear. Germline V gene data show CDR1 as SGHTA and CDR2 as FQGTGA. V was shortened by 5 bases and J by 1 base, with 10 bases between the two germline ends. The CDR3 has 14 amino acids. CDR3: CASSRFGGTDTQYF. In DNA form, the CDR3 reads TGTGCCAGCAGCCGTTTCGGTGGCACAGATACGCAGTATTTT.

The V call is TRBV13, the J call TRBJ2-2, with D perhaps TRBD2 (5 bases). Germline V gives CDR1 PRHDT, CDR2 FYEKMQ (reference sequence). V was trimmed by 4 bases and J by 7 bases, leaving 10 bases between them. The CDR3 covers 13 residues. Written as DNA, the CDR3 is TGTGCCAGCAGCTCGAGGAGGATCGGGGAGCTGTTTTTT. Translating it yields CASSSRRIGELFF. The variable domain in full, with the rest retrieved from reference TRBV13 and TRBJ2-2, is AAGVIQSPRHLIKEKRETATLKCYPIPRHDTVYWYQQGPGQDPQFLISFYEKMQSDKGSIPDRFSAQQFSDYHSELNMSSLELGDSALYFCASSSRRIGELFFGEGSRLTVL.

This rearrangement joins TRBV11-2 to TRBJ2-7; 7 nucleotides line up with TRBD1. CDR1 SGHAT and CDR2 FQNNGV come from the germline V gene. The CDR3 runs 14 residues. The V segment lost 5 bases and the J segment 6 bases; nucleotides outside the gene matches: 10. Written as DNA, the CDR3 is TGTGCCAGCAGCATCTCGACAGGGTTTGTCGAGCAGTACTTC. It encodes CASSISTGFVEQYF.

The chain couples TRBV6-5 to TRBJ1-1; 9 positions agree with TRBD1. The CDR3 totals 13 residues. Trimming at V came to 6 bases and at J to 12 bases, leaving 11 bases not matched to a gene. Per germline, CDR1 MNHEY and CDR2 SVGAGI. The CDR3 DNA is TGTGCCAGCAGACCTTCCGGGACAGGGACGACTTTCTTT. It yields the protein CASRPSGTGTTFF.